The 20 T cell receptor beta chains below all came from one sample that was sequenced in a study of blood T cell repertoires in COVID-19. Clones were sequenced by immunoSEQ multiplex PCR, and TCRdb holds only the in-frame ones, with some missing. The table shows some 200,000 clones, with 85% to 90% occurring only once. The sequencing input was peripheral blood. These TCRs come from a man in his fifties or sixties with acute or convalescent COVID-19.

The chain links TRBV5-1 to TRBJ2-7, with a possible D match to TRBD2 (5 bases). CDR3 size: 15 residues. Germline CDR1 SGHRS, CDR2 YFSETQ. Trimming took off 0 bases at V and 0 bases at J, with 10 bases between the two ends. CDR3 residues: CASSLVGVSSYEQYF. The CDR3 nucleotides are TGCGCCAGCAGCTTGGTCGGGGTAAGCTCCTACGAGCAGTACTTC. The complete variable domain, with remaining parts taken from reference TRBV5-1 and TRBJ2-7, reads KAGVTQTPRYLIKTRGQQVTLSCSPISGHRSVSWYQQTPGQGLQFLFEYFSETQRNKGNFPGRFSGRQFSNSRSEMNVSTLELGDSALYLCASSLVGVSSYEQYFGPGTRLTVT.

The genes are TRBV2 and TRBJ1-2; no definite D call. In germline, CDR1 is SNHLY, CDR2 FYNNEI. V was clipped by 0 bases and J by 3 bases, with 17 bases between them. CDR3 length: 17 amino acids. The CDR3 nucleotides read TGTGCCAGCAGTGAAGCGCTTCAGAACAGACCCTACTATGGCTACACCTTC. Translated, it gives CASSEALQNRPYYGYTF.

This chain connects TRBV2 to TRBJ2-7; possibly TRBD2 for D (5 bases). The CDR3 runs 15 residues. Trimming took off 10 bases at V and 9 bases at J, with 28 bases between the two ends. Per germline, CDR1 SNHLY and CDR2 FYNNEI. The CDR3 DNA sequence: TGTGCCAAGGACGGTGCGGGCAGAACTACGAGGAGGCAGTACTTC. Translation: CAKDGAGRTTRRQYF.

This CDR3 reads CASSLRGGGQETQYF. The CDR3 nucleotides read TGTGCCAGCAGCTTGCGGGGCGGGGGCCAAGAGACCCAGTACTTC. V gene TRBV7-9 combines with J gene TRBJ2-5, with 7 bases lining up with TRBD2. The CDR3 is made up of 15 amino acids. V lost 3 bases, J lost 1 base, and 5 bases stayed unmatched. The germline gives CDR1 SEHNR, CDR2 FQNEAQ (reference sequence).

CDR3 coding DNA: TGTGCCAGCAGTGAACCGGGAAGCAATCAGCCCCAGCATTTT. It translates to CASSEPGSNQPQHF. The chain is built from TRBV25-1 and TRBJ1-5; D is unclear. There are 14 residues in the CDR3. Deletions cut 2 bases from V and 1 base from J, with 6 bases between. Germline CDR1 reads MGHDK; CDR2 reads SYGVNS.

This clone turned up a few times. The chain links TRBV27 to TRBJ1-1; D possibly corresponds to TRBD1 (6 bases). Germline V gene sequence: CDR1 MNHEY, CDR2 SMNVEV (reference sequence). Trimming removed 8 bases from V and 0 bases from J, with 13 bases in between. This CDR3 spans 14 amino acids. CDR3 coding DNA: TGTGCCAGCGGACGGACAGTCATGAACACTGAAGCTTTCTTT. Amino acid sequence: CASGRTVMNTEAFF.

The rearrangement links TRBV9 to TRBJ2-3, with 12 nucleotides matching TRBD2. The CDR3 contains 18 residues. Germline CDR1 SGDLS, CDR2 YYNGEE. The ends lost 4 bases at V and 3 bases at J; junction bases unmatched: 12. The chain's CDR3 is CASSPPVLAGGRTDTQYF. The DNA for the CDR3 is TGTGCCAGCAGCCCACCGGTACTAGCGGGGGGTAGGACAGATACGCAGTATTTT.

The V and J genes are TRBV7-8 and TRBJ2-7; 10 bases match TRBD1. Per germline, CDR1 SGHVS and CDR2 FQNEAQ. The junction had 7 bases not matched to a gene; V was cut back by 0 bases and J by 5 bases. This CDR3 is built from 16 residues. CDR3 in DNA: TGTGCCAGCAGCTTAGCGGTGGGACAGGGGAACAACGAGCAGTACTTC. Amino acids: CASSLAVGQGNNEQYF.

The CDR3 coding sequence is TGCGCCAGCAGCCACCGCCCTATTAAGGGGCGCAATGAAAAACTGTTTTTT. Translating it yields CASSHRPIKGRNEKLFF. The chain couples TRBV4-1 to TRBJ1-4, with D possibly being TRBD1 (5 bases). Germline CDR1 is MGHRA and CDR2 is YSYEKL. This CDR3 region has 17 residues. V lost 3 bases to trimming and J lost 5 bases, with 19 bases between them.

This clone has only one observation. This chain uses TRBV4-2 with TRBJ2-1, with 8 bases identical to TRBD2. The CDR3 covers 17 residues. In germline, CDR1 is LGHNA, CDR2 YNFKEQ. After removal of 2 bases from V and 5 bases from J, the junction contained 11 bases not matched to a gene. Here the CDR3 DNA reads TGTGCCAGCAGCCAATGGGAATCGGGGGGGGTGGACAATGAGCAGTTCTTC. Protein product: CASSQWESGGVDNEQFF.

This clone was found once. The genes are TRBV2 and TRBJ1-4, with D hard to call. The germline V gene encodes CDR1 SNHLY and CDR2 FYNNEI. Trimming took off 6 bases at V and 4 bases at J, with 9 bases between the two ends. The CDR3 extends over 13 amino acids. This chain's CDR3 is CASRDGDNEKLFF. The CDR3 nucleotides read TGTGCCAGCAGGGACGGGGATAATGAAAAACTGTTTTTT.

This chain links TRBV20-1 with TRBJ1-1, with D maybe TRBD1 (6 bases). V was trimmed by 3 bases and J by 5 bases, leaving 19 bases between them. Germline CDR1 is DFQATT and CDR2 is SNEGSKA (reference sequence). CDR3 size: 15 residues. This CDR3 is CSASGSQGRGTEAFF. DNA of the CDR3: TGCAGTGCTAGTGGTTCACAGGGTAGAGGTACTGAAGCTTTCTTT.

The V gene is TRBV3-1 (or the pseudogene TRBV3-2), the J gene TRBJ1-5; 10 bases agree with TRBD1. Per germline, CDR1 LGHDT and CDR2 YNNKEL (reference sequence). The CDR3 has 14 residues. Trimming removed 5 bases from V and 6 bases from J; junction bases left unmatched: 4. For the CDR3, the DNA is TGTGCCAGCAGCGCGGACAGGGGGGCTCAGCCCCAGCATTTT. Translated, it gives CASSADRGAQPQHF.

The table lists this clone with a few counts. The DNA of the CDR3 is TGTGCCAGCAGCCATCCAGGGCGGGGGCATCAGCCCCAGCATTTT. Encoded protein: CASSHPGRGHQPQHF. V and J are TRBV7-2 and TRBJ1-5; maybe TRBD1 (6 bases). CDR1 and CDR2 from the germline V gene are SGHTA and FQGNSA. Trimming removed 5 bases at V and 5 bases at J, with 16 bases between. The CDR3 covers 15 residues.

This chain links TRBV4-1 with TRBJ1-1, with TRBD1 matching over 8 bases. Germline trimming cut 4 bases from V and 1 base from J; bases unmatched to any gene: 14. Germline loops: CDR1 MGHRA, CDR2 YSYEKL. This CDR3 is 18 amino acids long. The CDR3 DNA follows: TGCGCCAGCAGCCCCGCAGGGTTGACAGGGGCACGGAACACTGAAGCTTTCTTT. The encoded protein is CASSPAGLTGARNTEAFF.

The chain joins TRBV7-9 to TRBJ2-5; no clear D. The CDR3 is 14 amino acids. Germline lookup yields CDR1 SEHNR and CDR2 FQNEAQ (reference sequence). The V end lost 1 base, the J end lost 0 bases, and 6 bases lay between the germline ends. CDR3 region: CASSLVTYQETQYF. The CDR3 nucleotides read TGTGCCAGCAGCTTAGTTACATACCAAGAGACCCAGTACTTC.

This chain connects TRBV9 to TRBJ1-6; weak D call: TRBD1 (5 bases). The ends were cut back, 0 bases at V and 9 bases at J, with 13 bases in the middle. CDR3 length: 15 residues. The germline V gene encodes CDR1 SGDLS and CDR2 YYNGEE. The CDR3 is CASSVGTSRGSPLHF. CDR3 nucleotides: TGTGCCAGCAGCGTAGGGACCTCTAGGGGTTCACCCCTCCACTTT.

The rearrangement uses TRBV4-1 and TRBJ2-7; 7 bases map to TRBD1. The V and J ends lost 1 base and 2 bases, in that order; junction bases with no gene match: 5. This CDR3 region has 15 residues. Germline V CDR1 and CDR2: MGHRA, YSYEKL. The CDR3 is CASSQGSQGAYEQYF. CDR3 bases: TGCGCCAGCAGCCAAGGGTCCCAGGGGGCCTACGAGCAGTACTTC.

The rearrangement uses TRBV27 and TRBJ1-1; 8 bases match TRBD1. The length of the CDR3 is 18 residues. Germline assignment: CDR1 MNHEY and CDR2 SMNVEV (reference sequence). V lost 8 bases to trimming and J lost 0 bases; unmatched junction nucleotides: 17. The DNA for the CDR3 is TGTGCCAGCCACGGGACAGGACGGTCCGTGACCCTGAACACTGAAGCTTTCTTT. Its translation: CASHGTGRSVTLNTEAFF.

This chain connects TRBV13 to TRBJ2-1, with 8 bases fitting TRBD2. Germline values: CDR1 PRHDT, CDR2 FYEKMQ (reference sequence). The V segment lost 5 bases and the J segment 4 bases; nucleotides outside the gene matches: 19. This CDR3 contains 19 residues. Here the CDR3 reads CASSLQSDAGGAPYNEQFF. The DNA of the CDR3 is TGTGCCAGCAGCCTTCAATCCGACGCCGGGGGGGCCCCTTACAATGAGCAGTTCTTC.